These 16 T cell receptor beta chains were all obtained from the same sample, sequenced in a study of T cells in tuberculosis. The method was immunoSEQ multiplex PCR; TCRdb's version includes in-frame clones alone and lacks a portion of them. The sample has 20,000 to 25,000 clones; 97% are singletons. The specimen sequenced was PBMCs. The receptors derive from a donor aged 10 to 29 with latent tuberculosis or without tuberculosis infection.

The rearrangement joins TRBV30 to TRBJ1-3; D is uncertain. The CDR3 is 13 amino acids. Germline values: CDR1 GTSNPN, CDR2 SVGIG (reference sequence). Trimming took off 0 bases at V and 3 bases at J, with 6 bases between the two ends. The DNA of the CDR3 is TGTGCCTGGAGTGTACAACGTGGAAACACCATATATTTT. Its protein is CAWSVQRGNTIYF.

The chain uses TRBV29-1 and TRBJ2-1; D is uncertain. Trimming removed 1 base at V and 6 bases at J, with 16 bases between. The CDR3 is made up of 15 amino acids. Germline V gene data show CDR1 as SQVTM and CDR2 as ANQGSEA. The CDR3 DNA is TGCAGCGTTGAAGTCGCCCGCGCATCGATCAATGAGCAGTTCTTC. Translated: CSVEVARASINEQFF.

This clone was seen a single time. The chain recombines TRBV6-5 with TRBJ2-3; D not certain. Germline V CDR1 and CDR2: MNHEY, SVGAGI. The CDR3 sequence is 15 residues long. V was cut by 0 bases and J by 0 bases, with 7 bases left in between. Here the CDR3 reads CASSYSVRSTDTQYF. CDR3 nucleotide sequence: TGTGCCAGCAGTTACTCGGTTCGGAGCACAGATACGCAGTATTTT.

J is TRBJ2-5 and V is TRBV9; 10 bases are a match to TRBD2. Germline V lookup: CDR1 SGDLS, CDR2 YYNGEE. V lost 0 bases to trimming and J lost 5 bases; unmatched junction nucleotides: 10. This CDR3 is 17 amino acids long. CDR3 bases: TGTGCCAGCAGCGTAGATTTAGCGGGGGGCCTTTCTGAGACCCAGTACTTC. As protein: CASSVDLAGGLSETQYF.

This clone was observed a handful of times. V is TRBV4-3 and J is TRBJ2-5, with 9 bases that match TRBD2. The germline V gene has CDR1 LGHNA and CDR2 YSLEER. V shed 4 bases, J shed 4 bases, and the junction held 7 bases outside the gene matches. CDR3 size: 15 residues. For the CDR3, the DNA is TGCGCCAGCAGCCCCCTAGCGGGAAGCCTAGAGACCCAGTACTTC. Translation: CASSPLAGSLETQYF.

The V call is TRBV10-3, the J call TRBJ1-1, with D perhaps TRBD1 (6 bases). From germline, CDR1 is ENHRY and CDR2 SYGVKD. V shed 6 bases and J shed 7 bases, with 9 bases lying between them. The CDR3 covers 11 residues. CDR3 DNA: TGTGCCATCAGAGGGGGGGGTGAAGCTTTCTTT. This sequence encodes CAIRGGGEAFF.

V usage is TRBV2 and J usage is TRBJ2-2, with 15 bases that match TRBD2. Germline CDR1 and CDR2: SNHLY and FYNNEI. CDR3 length: 16 amino acids. The V gene end was trimmed by 5 bases and the J gene end by 7 bases; junction bases not matched to a gene: 5. CDR3 in amino acids: CASSRTSGRAGGELFF. DNA of the CDR3: TGTGCCAGCAGTCGGACTAGCGGGAGGGCCGGCGGGGAGCTGTTTTTT.

The rearrangement uses TRBV21-1 and TRBJ1-6; the DNA was not compared with TRBD1, the D call given in the table. TRBV21-1 is tagged as a pseudogene. The CDR3 loop spans 19 amino acids. The CDR3 sequence: CASSKEVRGQGSYNSPLHF. The DNA of the CDR3 is TGTGCCAGCAGCAAAGAGGTAAGGGGACAGGGATCCTATAATTCACCCCTCCACTTT.

This chain uses TRBV28 with TRBJ2-5; 7 bases are shared with TRBD1. The germline CDR1 and CDR2 sequences are MDHEN and SYDVKM. This CDR3 region has 15 residues. V shed 4 bases and J 4 bases; nucleotides not matched to a gene: 9. As DNA, the CDR3 is TGTGCCAGCAGTTCGGCGAGGGGGCTTGGAGAGACCCAGTACTTC. As protein: CASSSARGLGETQYF.

The chain joins TRBV7-3 to TRBJ1-2; the match to TRBD1 covers 7 bases. Germline CDR1 SGHTA, CDR2 FQGTGA. This CDR3 spans 14 amino acids. V was clipped by 3 bases and J by 6 bases; unmatched bases: 7. The CDR3 region has the DNA TGTGCCAGCAGCTTCCAAGGGGGCAGTGATGGCTACACCTTC. Translated: CASSFQGGSDGYTF. Full variable domain (missing parts from reference TRBV7-3 and TRBJ1-2): GAGVSQTPSNKVTEKGKYVELRCDPISGHTALYWYRQSLGQGPEFLIYFQGTGAADDSGLPNDRFFAVRPEGSVSTLKIQRTERGDSAVYLCASSFQGGSDGYTFGSGTRLTVV.

This chain joins TRBV5-5 and TRBJ2-2, with 10 bases lining up with TRBD1. V dropped 3 bases and J dropped 7; count of bases not matched to a gene: 6. The CDR3 has 15 residues. The germline V gene has CDR1 SGHKS and CDR2 YYEKEE (reference sequence). Here the CDR3 reads CASSSGQGGSGELFF. The CDR3 region has the DNA TGTGCCAGCAGCTCCGGACAGGGGGGGAGCGGGGAGCTGTTTTTT.

The rearrangement links TRBV18 to TRBJ1-3; tentative D call: TRBD1 (6 bases). CDR1 KGHSH and CDR2 LQKENI come from the germline V gene. This CDR3 is 14 amino acids long. Trimming pared 4 bases from V and 4 bases from J, leaving 11 bases between. DNA of the CDR3: TGTGCCAGCTCACGGCAGGGGCCGGGAAACACCATATATTTT. It codes for CASSRQGPGNTIYF. The full variable domain, completed using reference TRBV18 and TRBJ1-3, is NAGVMQNPRHLVRRRGQEARLRCSPMKGHSHVYWYRQLPEEGLKFMVYLQKENIIDESGMPKERFSAEFPKEGPSILRIQQVVRGDSAAYFCASSRQGPGNTIYFGEGSWLTVV.

The chain has TRBV4-1 and TRBJ2-1, with D perhaps TRBD2 (6 bases). There are 17 residues in the CDR3. Germline V gives CDR1 MGHRA, CDR2 YSYEKL. V lost 3 bases to trimming and J lost 1 base, with 16 bases between them. The CDR3 coding sequence is TGCGCCAGCAGCCATCCCCGGCTGACTAGATCCTACAATGAGCAGTTCTTC. It is translated as CASSHPRLTRSYNEQFF.

J is TRBJ2-5 and V is TRBV30; 11 bases agree with TRBD2. CDR1 is GTSNPN and CDR2 is SVGIG in the germline V gene (reference sequence). V lost 0 bases, J lost 4 bases, and 4 bases stayed unmatched. The CDR3 is 15 residues long. For the CDR3, the DNA is TGTGCCTGGAGTGTACTAGCGGGAGATGTAGAGACCCAGTACTTC. Translation gives CAWSVLAGDVETQYF.

The chain couples TRBV19 to TRBJ2-7; 7 bases align to TRBD1. Germline V gene sequence: CDR1 LNHDA, CDR2 SQIVND (reference sequence). J was trimmed by 2 bases and V by 2 bases; bases with no gene match: 18. This CDR3 comprises 19 residues. The CDR3 spells CASSIIGVGFGTETYEQYF. The CDR3 DNA is TGTGCCAGTAGTATAATCGGTGTTGGGTTCGGGACAGAGACCTACGAGCAGTACTTC. The entire variable domain, with the rest obtained from reference TRBV19 and TRBJ2-7, is as follows: DGGITQSPKYLFRKEGQNVTLSCEQNLNHDAMYWYRQDPGQGLRLIYYSQIVNDFQKGDIAEGYSVSREKKESFPLTVTSAQKNPTAFYLCASSIIGVGFGTETYEQYFGPGTRLTVT.

DNA for the CDR3: TGTGCCAGCAGCTTATTCTCTGAAGCTTTCTTT. The encoded protein is CASSLFSEAFF. The rearrangement links TRBV7-2 to TRBJ1-1; D ambiguous. The CDR3 spans 11 residues. CDR1 and CDR2 from the germline V gene are SGHTA and FQGNSA. V was trimmed by 2 bases and J by 6 bases, leaving 4 bases between them.